This entry features one T cell receptor beta chain sequence. Generated by immunoSEQ multiplex PCR, the TCRdb table keeps only in-frame clones and is missing some. The repertoire has about 430,000 clones, 70% to 90% of them found once; the top ten carry 1.4% to 1.5%. This CDR3 region has 13 residues. V shed 6 bases and J shed 4 bases, with 13 bases lying between them. Germline CDR1 and CDR2: KGHSH and LQKENI. The data were obtained in a study of blood T cell repertoires in COVID-19. Categorization into cohorts depended on clinical history that participants reported. Sequenced input: PBMCs or T cells enriched from blood (not recorded which). V usage is TRBV18 and J usage is TRBJ2-7; D remains unclear. The TCR comes from a woman under 30 who had been exposed to COVID-19. The DNA for the CDR3 is TGTGCCAGCTCCCCCCCTTTGGCTTACGAGCAGTACTTC. Translated, it gives CASSPPLAYEQYF.